Following are 30 T cell receptor beta chains from one sample sequenced in a study of Tregs in tolerant kidney transplant recipients (dated by TCRdb to about 2019). Library generation was performed with the immunoSEQ multiplex PCR assay. TCRdb holds this immuneACCESS table with in-frame rearrangements only. Some clones are missing; in checked studies, unresolved V genes explain under half, and the rest has no known cause. The table for this sample shows about 48,000 clones. Roughly 0.85% of the sample rests with the top ten. Read against the paper, the sample's time point label means: blood sample drawn before combined kidney and bone marrow transplant. The material was CD4+ T cells from blood, obtained before the transplant. These receptors were obtained from a human donor who received a combined kidney and bone marrow transplant.

A remark on this clone: The missing CDR3 end, 3 residues past where the read stops, is filled in from the germline J gene. This rearrangement joins TRBV19 to TRBJ2-3; 14 bases are a match to TRBD2. Germline V gene sequence: CDR1 LNHDA, CDR2 SQIVND (reference sequence). The CDR3 has 16 amino acids. V was pared by 5 bases and J by 2 bases, with 3 bases of the junction left unmatched. The DNA read from the CDR3 is TGTGCCAGTAGTTTGGGACTAGCGGGAGACACAGATACG. Encoded protein: CASSLGLAGDTDT. The CDR3, in full, reads CASSLGLAGDTDTQYF. Full variable domain (rest looked up from reference TRBV19 and TRBJ2-3): DGGITQSPKYLFRKEGQNVTLSCEQNLNHDAMYWYRQDPGQGLRLIYYSQIVNDFQKGDIAEGYSVSREKKESFPLTVTSAQKNPTAFYLCASSLGLAGDTDTQYFGPGTRLTVL.

On this clone itself: Read coverage stops 3 residues before the CDR3 terminus; the germline J gene supplies the remainder. This sequence joins TRBV6-2 or TRBV6-3 and TRBJ2-3; weak D call: TRBD2 (5 bases). Germline V gene data show CDR1 as MNHEY and CDR2 as SVGEGT. The CDR3 totals 13 residues. Partial CDR3 DNA: TGTGCCAGCAGTCCATTGCGAACGGGGACG. Protein product: CASSPLRTGT. The CDR3, in full, reads CASSPLRTGTQYF.

As concerns this clone: The missing CDR3 end, 3 residues past where the read stops, is filled in from the germline J gene. The chain recombines TRBV5-4 with TRBJ1-6; TRBD1 matches at 11 bases. The CDR3 extends over 15 amino acids. Germline CDR1 reads SGHNT; CDR2 reads YYREEE (reference sequence). V was pared by 4 bases and J by 6 bases, with 3 bases of the junction left unmatched. This CDR3 is CASSGQGAFNSPLHF. The covered CDR3 bases are TGTGCCAGCAGCGGACAGGGGGCGTTTAATTCACCC.

Details on this clone: Read sequence stops 3 residues before the CDR3 end, and the germline J gene provides the missing end. This chain joins TRBV29-1 and TRBJ1-3, with D maybe TRBD1 (5 bases). Germline CDR1 and CDR2: SQVTM and ANQGSEA. The V end was cut by 6 bases, the J end by 4 bases, with 13 bases between. This CDR3 contains 13 residues. The CDR3 loop is CSVRQSPGNTIYF. The covered CDR3 bases are TGCAGCGTGCGACAGTCTCCCGGAAACACC.

On this clone: With the read ending 3 residues before the CDR3 end, the germline J gene is used to fill in that end. The V gene is TRBV18, the J gene TRBJ1-1; 9 nucleotides line up with TRBD1. Germline V lookup: CDR1 KGHSH, CDR2 LQKENI. V lost 4 bases and J lost 1; bases outside the gene matches: 7. This CDR3 has 16 residues. The CDR3 here is CASSLKQGAENTEAFF. CDR3 DNA (partial): TGTGCCAGCTCACTAAAACAGGGGGCGGAGAACACTGAA.

Points on this clone: The read is 3 residues too short to cover the CDR3 end, so that end is filled in from the germline J gene. V usage is TRBV7-3 and J usage is TRBJ1-2, with TRBD1 matching 8 bases. V trimming: 0 bases; J trimming: 7 bases; junction bases outside the gene matches: 4. The V gene's germline CDR1 is SGHTA and CDR2 FQGTGA. The CDR3 is 14 residues long. CDR3 bases read: TGTGCCAGCAGCTTAACGGACAGGGACTCTGGC. This codes for CASSLTDRDSG. The whole CDR3 reads CASSLTDRDSGYTF.

Concerning this clone: The read ends 3 residues early relative to the CDR3; the germline J gene fills the gap. This chain connects TRBV20-1 to TRBJ2-7; 8 nucleotides align to TRBD1. The ends lost 6 bases at V and 4 bases at J; junction bases unmatched: 8. This CDR3 is built from 13 residues. Germline V gives CDR1 DFQATT, CDR2 SNEGSKA (reference sequence). CDR3 region: CSAARTGMYEQYF. The DNA read from the CDR3 is TGCAGTGCCGCGAGGACAGGGATGTACGAG.

On this clone: The read ends 3 residues early relative to the CDR3; the germline J gene fills the gap. The chain joins TRBV5-1 to TRBJ2-1; TRBD2 might be the D (6 bases). Trimming cost V 0 bases and J 6 bases, with 13 bases left between them. The CDR3 totals 15 residues. Germline CDR1 is SGHRS and CDR2 is YFSETQ. CDR3 residues: CASSLVGREVNEQFF. The DNA read from the CDR3 is TGCGCCAGCAGCTTGGTCGGCAGGGAGGTCAATGAG.

A word on this clone: With the read ending 3 residues before the CDR3 end, the germline J gene is used to fill in that end. This chain uses TRBV6-1 with TRBJ1-1; no definite D call. The CDR3 is 12 amino acids. Germline-derived CDR1 and CDR2 are MNHNS and SASEGT. The part of the CDR3 DNA that was read is TGTGCCAGCAATGACCTCGTCACAGAA. Protein: CASNDLVTE. In full, the CDR3 is CASNDLVTEAFF.

To note about this clone: The DNA ends 3 residues before the CDR3 does, and the rest of the CDR3 is filled in from the germline J gene. V gene TRBV5-1 combines with J gene TRBJ2-3; D is unclear. CDR3 length: 14 amino acids. CDR1 and CDR2 (germline): SGHRS, YFSETQ. V was trimmed by 6 bases and J by 4 bases, leaving 15 bases between them. This CDR3 is CASTLVMGADTQYF. Partial CDR3 DNA: TGCGCCAGCACCCTAGTAATGGGTGCAGATACG.

Points on this clone: The CDR3 end is not reached by the read, which stops 3 residues before it; the germline J gene fills it in. V usage is TRBV5-6 and J usage is TRBJ1-3, with 7 bases matching TRBD1. With 0 bases clipped from V and 2 bases from J, the junction kept 2 bases outside the gene matches. The CDR3 totals 15 residues. CDR1 is SGHDT and CDR2 is YYEEEE in the germline V gene. The sequenced CDR3 bases are TGTGCCAGCAGCTTGGGACAGGGTCCTGGAAACACC. Translation gives CASSLGQGPGNT. The CDR3, in full, reads CASSLGQGPGNTIYF.

About this clone itself: The read ends 3 residues shy of where the CDR3 ends; the end is completed using the germline J gene. The gene calls are TRBV20-1 and TRBJ1-2; perhaps TRBD1 as D (6 bases). Deletions cut 6 bases from V and 0 bases from J, with 23 bases between. The CDR3 runs 17 residues. Looked up from germline, CDR1 is DFQATT and CDR2 is SNEGSKA (reference sequence). Here the CDR3 reads CSARDQGGEGSNYGYTF. CDR3 bases read: TGCAGTGCCAGGGACCAAGGGGGGGAAGGCTCTAACTATGGC.

Incomplete CDR3 DNA: TGTGCCAGCAGCTTAAAATTTGACAGGGAAAACGGGGAG. It translates to CASSLKFDRENGE. The whole CDR3 is CASSLKFDRENGELFF. V usage is TRBV7-3 and J usage is TRBJ2-2; 7 bases are a match to TRBD1. Read coverage stops 3 residues before the CDR3 terminus; the germline J gene supplies the remainder. Germline assignment: CDR1 SGHTA and CDR2 FQGTGA. After removal of 1 base from V and 7 bases from J, the junction contained 9 bases not matched to a gene. The CDR3 has 16 amino acids.

With respect to this clone: The read halts 3 residues ahead of the CDR3 end, with the missing end drawn from the germline J gene. The chain links TRBV6-4 to TRBJ2-1; 9 bases fit TRBD1. Germline CDR1 is MRHNA and CDR2 is SNTAGT. The CDR3 covers 16 residues. After removal of 0 bases from V and 4 bases from J, the junction contained 4 bases not matched to a gene. The sequenced part of the CDR3 DNA is TGTGCCAGCAGTGACTCTAACAGGGGGCTATACAATGAG. This translates into CASSDSNRGLYNE. The CDR3 in full is CASSDSNRGLYNEQFF.

On this clone itself: The sequence runs out 3 residues before the end of the CDR3; the remainder is reconstructed from the germline J gene. V usage is TRBV20-1 and J usage is TRBJ2-1; 7 bases map to TRBD2. The germline V gene has CDR1 DFQATT and CDR2 SNEGSKA (reference sequence). J gave up 4 bases and V 4 bases, and 16 bases lay outside the gene matches. This CDR3 has 17 amino acids. CDR3 residues: CSAIILGAPSGYNEQFF. The sequenced CDR3 bases are TGCAGTGCTATTATTTTAGGGGCGCCTAGCGGTTACAATGAG.

A word on this clone: The read finishes 3 residues shy of the CDR3 end, and the germline J gene is used to complete it. The gene calls are TRBV20-1 and TRBJ2-7; possible D gene TRBD2, 5 bases. The CDR3 is 14 amino acids. Per germline, CDR1 DFQATT and CDR2 SNEGSKA (reference sequence). The germline V and J ends were trimmed by 1 base and 0 bases, with 10 bases remaining between them. CDR3 region: CSARGYGDSYEQYF. The sequenced part of the CDR3 DNA is TGCAGTGCTAGAGGCTACGGGGACTCCTACGAG.

Turning to this clone: The read terminates 3 residues ahead of where the CDR3 ends, so the germline J gene completes it. The chain has TRBV2 and TRBJ2-7; TRBD1 might be the D (6 bases). The CDR3 runs 13 residues. Germline CDR1 reads SNHLY; CDR2 reads FYNNEI. V gave up 6 bases and J gave up 4 bases, with 13 bases separating them. The part of the CDR3 DNA that was read is TGTGCCAGCAGCCAACCAGGGGTTTACGAG. Translation gives CASSQPGVYE. The CDR3, in full, reads CASSQPGVYEQYF.

In regard to this clone: The read finishes 3 residues shy of the CDR3 end, and the germline J gene is used to complete it. The rearrangement uses TRBV7-2 and TRBJ1-5, with D perhaps TRBD1 (6 bases). The CDR3 covers 14 residues. Looked up from germline, CDR1 is SGHTA and CDR2 is FQGNSA. V lost 5 bases and J lost 0, with 8 bases in between. The CDR3 region is CASSADSSNQPQHF. CDR3 DNA, as far as it was read: TGTGCCAGCAGCGCGGACAGTAGCAATCAGCCC.

Details on this clone: The missing CDR3 end, 3 residues past where the read stops, is filled in from the germline J gene. The chain carries TRBV5-1 and TRBJ1-6, with TRBD1 matching 11 bases. V shed 4 bases and J 6 bases; nucleotides not matched to a gene: 3. The germline V gene has CDR1 SGHRS and CDR2 YFSETQ. The CDR3 is 15 residues long. The DNA read from the CDR3 is TGCGCCAGCAGCCACGGGACAGGGGGTAATTCACCC. It translates to CASSHGTGGNSP. The entire CDR3 protein is CASSHGTGGNSPLHF.

Note on this clone: The read gets to within 3 residues of the CDR3 end, and the germline J gene fills in the rest. The genes are TRBV30 and TRBJ2-7, with TRBD2 matching 9 bases. This CDR3 comprises 12 residues. After removal of 6 bases from V and 2 bases from J, the junction contained 2 bases not matched to a gene. Germline V CDR1 and CDR2: GTSNPN, SVGIG (reference sequence). The CDR3 loop reads CACASGTYEQYF. CDR3 DNA, as far as it was read: TGTGCCTGCGCTAGCGGGACCTACGAG.

Turning to this clone: The CDR3 end falls 3 residues outside the read, so it is completed with the germline J gene. The genes are TRBV7-2 and TRBJ2-1; weak D call: TRBD2 (6 bases). Per germline, CDR1 SGHTA and CDR2 FQGNSA. The V and J ends lost 1 base and 9 bases respectively, with 16 bases between them. CDR3 size: 15 residues. The CDR3 sequence is CASSLVARERVEQFF. Incomplete CDR3 DNA: TGTGCCAGCAGCTTAGTAGCCCGGGAGCGGGTTGAG.

As concerns this clone: The read comes to an end 3 residues before the CDR3 does, leaving the germline J gene to fill in the end. V is TRBV11-2 and J is TRBJ2-2; D not certain. The CDR3 is made up of 14 amino acids. Looked up from germline, CDR1 is SGHAT and CDR2 is FQNNGV. Trimming shortened V by 1 base and J by 5 bases, and 8 bases separated the two germline ends. The CDR3 region is CASSLVVRTGELFF. The CDR3 bases that were read are TGTGCCAGCAGCTTAGTGGTCCGGACCGGGGAG.

As for this clone: The read is 3 residues too short to cover the CDR3 end, so that end is filled in from the germline J gene. The V and J genes are TRBV11-2 and TRBJ2-7; no clear D. Germline CDR1 and CDR2: SGHAT and FQNNGV. Deletions cut 2 bases from V and 4 bases from J, with 12 bases between. CDR3 size: 14 residues. CDR3 DNA (partial): TGTGCCAGCAGCTTATTGGCCGTTTCTTACGAG. Its translation is CASSLLAVSYE. The full CDR3 sequence reads CASSLLAVSYEQYF.

CDR3 region: CASSHTSGGKLETQYF. CDR3 DNA, as far as it was read: TGCGCCAGCAGCCATACTAGCGGGGGGAAGTTGGAGACC. The genes are TRBV5-1 and TRBJ2-5; 12 nucleotides align to TRBD2. The DNA ends 3 residues before the CDR3 does, and the rest of the CDR3 is filled in from the germline J gene. V gave up 4 bases and J gave up 5 bases; unmatched junction bases: 9. The germline V gene has CDR1 SGHRS and CDR2 YFSETQ. This CDR3 is 16 amino acids long.

As concerns this clone: The read falls 3 residues short of the CDR3 end, and the missing part is taken from the germline J gene. The V call is TRBV18, the J call TRBJ2-7, with 8 bases matching TRBD1. With V trimmed by 4 bases and J by 6 bases, 8 bases remained unmatched. The germline gives CDR1 KGHSH, CDR2 LQKENI. The CDR3 length is 14 residues. The sequenced CDR3 bases are TGTGCCAGCTCACAAAGTCACCAGGGGGCCGAG. Its protein is CASSQSHQGAE. From start to end, the CDR3 is CASSQSHQGAEQYF.

CDR3 residues: CSARDNGYTF. Partial CDR3 DNA: TGCAGTGCTAGAGATAATGGC. V is TRBV20-1 and J is TRBJ1-2; D ambiguous. The read halts 3 residues ahead of the CDR3 end, with the missing end drawn from the germline J gene. Trimming left V 0 bases short and J 6 bases short, with 2 bases between. Germline values: CDR1 DFQATT, CDR2 SNEGSKA (reference sequence). The CDR3 sequence is 10 residues long.

Remarks on this clone: The read halts 3 residues ahead of the CDR3 end, with the missing end drawn from the germline J gene. This chain connects TRBV18 to TRBJ2-1, with D possibly being TRBD1 (5 bases). This CDR3 spans 14 amino acids. V lost 2 bases and J lost 7, with 12 bases in between. The V gene's germline CDR1 is KGHSH and CDR2 LQKENI. The sequenced CDR3 bases are TGTGCCAGCTCACCAGGGGCAGGGCTAAATGAG. Translated, it gives CASSPGAGLNE. The entire CDR3 reads CASSPGAGLNEQFF.

The sequenced part of the CDR3 DNA is TGTGCCAGCAGCTTGACAGGAAACACAGATACG. It is translated as CASSLTGNTDT. The whole CDR3 protein reads CASSLTGNTDTQYF. V usage is TRBV7-3 and J usage is TRBJ2-3, with D possibly matching TRBD1 (6 bases). The DNA ends 3 residues before the CDR3 does, and the rest of the CDR3 is filled in from the germline J gene. CDR3 length equals 14 residues. CDR1 SGHTA and CDR2 FQGTGA come from the germline V gene. Trimming removed 3 bases from V and 2 bases from J, with 9 bases in between.

To note about this clone: The read ends 3 residues before the CDR3 terminus; that terminus is restored from the germline J gene. The V gene is TRBV5-1, the J gene TRBJ2-5; D is unresolved. The CDR3 extends over 15 amino acids. Trimming shortened V by 5 bases and J by 1 base, and 15 bases separated the two germline ends. Germline CDR1 is SGHRS and CDR2 is YFSETQ. The CDR3 spells CASSFTSGFQETQYF. The covered CDR3 bases are TGCGCCAGCAGTTTTACCTCCGGGTTCCAAGAGACC. The full variable domain, completed using reference TRBV5-1 and TRBJ2-5, is KAGVTQTPRYLIKTRGQQVTLSCSPISGHRSVSWYQQTPGQGLQFLFEYFSETQRNKGNFPGRFSGRQFSNSRSEMNVSTLELGDSALYLCASSFTSGFQETQYFGPGTRLLVL.

In regard to this clone: The observed sequence ends 3 residues before the CDR3 terminus, with the missing tail filled in from the germline J gene. The V and J genes are TRBV18 and TRBJ2-7; 7 bases are shared with TRBD2. Germline V gene data show CDR1 as KGHSH and CDR2 as LQKENI. The J segment lost 2 bases and the V segment lost 4 bases, leaving 5 bases of the junction unmatched. The CDR3 sequence is 14 residues long. Incomplete CDR3 DNA: TGTGCCAGCTCACAAGCGGGAAATACCTACGAG. It specifies CASSQAGNTYE. The full CDR3 sequence reads CASSQAGNTYEQYF.